The sequence of this TCR beta chain was determined in a study of T cell responses to AZD1222 COVID-19 vaccine. TCRdb's copy holds only in-frame clones and misses some; the assay was immunoSEQ multiplex PCR. The table shows 130,000 or so clones, with 91% occurring only once. General observations from the study: Mapped onto spike, vaccine-associated CD4 TCRs spanned it and were dominant at 160-218 and 743-854. Donors were chiefly white British, with a greater number of females, and clonal diversity was perhaps underestimated. Scientists sampled the repertoires only once the peak T cell response had passed.

CDR1 LNHDA and CDR2 SQIVND come from the germline V gene (reference sequence). The ends lost 6 bases at V and 5 bases at J; junction bases unmatched: 5. The CDR3 covers 14 residues. On this clone itself: Antigen unknown.

Pooling covered second doses at about 4 or about 12 weeks. Sample: peripheral blood, taken 28 days after the second AZD1222 dose. This sequence was found in an adult who received the AZD1222 COVID-19 vaccine. This chain uses TRBV19 with TRBJ1-2; 11 nucleotides line up with TRBD1. The CDR3 DNA reads as TGTGCCAGTAGCGGACAGGGGGCAGGTTATGGCTACACCTTC. Residues: CASSGQGAGYGYTF.